The sequence of this T cell receptor (beta chain) was determined in a study of shared clonotypes between healthy human individuals. Unmatched junction bases numbered 9, after V lost 5 bases and J lost 4 bases. There are 17 residues in the CDR3. CDR1 and CDR2 from the germline V gene are SGHNT and YYREEE (reference sequence). A note on this clone: The target antigen is unknown.

Study-wide points: Limited genetic and exposure-history diversity came from having few donors.

Cells designated naive CD8 were CD45RO-negative and were positively selected for CCR7, with terminally differentiated effector memory CD45RA+ cells excluded. Produced via immunoSEQ multiplex PCR; TCRdb's table is partial and in-frame only. The data contain 550,000 to 750,000 clones, just under 97% of them singletons. The source of this sequence is a woman in her thirties in good health. The rearrangement links TRBV5-4 to TRBJ2-7, with TRBD2 identical over 16 bases. The sample comprised naive CD8+ T cells sorted from blood. The CDR3 reads CASSYGTSGRALYEQYF. The CDR3 coding sequence is TGTGCCAGCAGTTATGGGACTAGCGGGAGGGCGCTGTACGAGCAGTACTTC.